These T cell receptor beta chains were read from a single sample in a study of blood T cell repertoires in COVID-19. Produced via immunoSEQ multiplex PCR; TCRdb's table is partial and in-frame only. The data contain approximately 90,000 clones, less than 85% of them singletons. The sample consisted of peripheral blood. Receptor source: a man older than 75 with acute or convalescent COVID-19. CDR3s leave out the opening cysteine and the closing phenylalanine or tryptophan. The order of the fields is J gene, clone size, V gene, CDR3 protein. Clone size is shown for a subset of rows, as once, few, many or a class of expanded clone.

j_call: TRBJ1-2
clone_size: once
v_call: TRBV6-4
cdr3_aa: ASSAGLPYGYT

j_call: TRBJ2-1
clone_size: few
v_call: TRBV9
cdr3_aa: ASSVGLAGEPGDEQF

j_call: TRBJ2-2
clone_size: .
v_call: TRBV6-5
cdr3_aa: ASSGQAYTGELF

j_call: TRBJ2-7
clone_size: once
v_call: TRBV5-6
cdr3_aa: ASSYGLAGDYEQY

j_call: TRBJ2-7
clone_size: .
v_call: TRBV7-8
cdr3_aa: ASSSGLADYEQY

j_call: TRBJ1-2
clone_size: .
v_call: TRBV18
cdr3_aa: ASSPPGILDGYT

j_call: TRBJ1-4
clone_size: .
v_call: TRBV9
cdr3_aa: ASSPLQGLMGEKLF

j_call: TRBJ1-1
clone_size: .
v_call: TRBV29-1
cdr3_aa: SVGFQGFRTEAF

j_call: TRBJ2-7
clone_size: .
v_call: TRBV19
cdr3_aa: ASTPQTGGGYEQY

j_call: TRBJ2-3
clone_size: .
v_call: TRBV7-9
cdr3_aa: ASTHHSRSGRGADTQY

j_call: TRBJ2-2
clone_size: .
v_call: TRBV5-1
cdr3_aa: ASSLARLAGVNTGELF

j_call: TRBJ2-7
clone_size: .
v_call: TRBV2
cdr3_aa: ASGVGAGGPSYEQY

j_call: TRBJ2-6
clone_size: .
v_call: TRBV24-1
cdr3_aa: ATAGTVGSGANVLT

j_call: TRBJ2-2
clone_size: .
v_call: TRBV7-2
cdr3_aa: ASSLMQAGTGELF

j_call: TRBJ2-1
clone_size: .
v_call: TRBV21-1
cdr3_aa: ASSPRRGVRGYNEQF

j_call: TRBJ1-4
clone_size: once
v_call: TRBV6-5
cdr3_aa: ASTQGGGPEKLF

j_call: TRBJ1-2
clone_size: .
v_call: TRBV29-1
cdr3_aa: SVGAGENYGYT

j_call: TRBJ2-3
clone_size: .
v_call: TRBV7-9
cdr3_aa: ASSLVLAGVTDTQY

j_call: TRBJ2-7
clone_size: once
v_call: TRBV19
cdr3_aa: ASRETGLSYEQY

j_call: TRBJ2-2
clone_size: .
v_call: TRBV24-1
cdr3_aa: ATSDLMGPRAGELF

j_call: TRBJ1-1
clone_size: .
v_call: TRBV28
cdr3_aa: ASSLYRQGNTEAF

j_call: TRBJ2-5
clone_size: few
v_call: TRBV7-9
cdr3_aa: ASSLGGVGLETQY

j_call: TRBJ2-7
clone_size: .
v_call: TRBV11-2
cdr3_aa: ASSPLTSSYEQY

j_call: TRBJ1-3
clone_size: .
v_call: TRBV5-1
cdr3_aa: ASSFGQPSSGNTIY

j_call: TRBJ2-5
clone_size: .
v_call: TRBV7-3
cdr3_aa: ASSLLLAETQY

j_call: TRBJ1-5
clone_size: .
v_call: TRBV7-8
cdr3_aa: ASSSGQGNQPQH

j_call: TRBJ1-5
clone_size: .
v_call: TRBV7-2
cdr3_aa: ASSLDRNQPQH

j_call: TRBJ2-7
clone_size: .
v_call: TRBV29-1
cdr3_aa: SALGGRSYEQY

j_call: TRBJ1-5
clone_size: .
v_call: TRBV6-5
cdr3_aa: ASRYLTGSGGPQH

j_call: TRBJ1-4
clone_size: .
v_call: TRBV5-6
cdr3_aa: ASSPLDRGGNEKLF

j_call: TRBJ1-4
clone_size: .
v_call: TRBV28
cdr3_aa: ASWAGQPSATNEKLF